This T cell receptor beta chain was retrieved from a study of T cell responses to AZD1222 COVID-19 vaccine. This table comes from immunoSEQ multiplex PCR, and its TCRdb copy is limited to in-frame clones, with some not included. The table records 95,000 to 150,000 clones, about nine tenths of them present only once. J was trimmed by 3 bases and V by 5 bases; bases with no gene match: 9. Germline-derived CDR1 and CDR2 are SGHNT and YENEEA. The CDR3 spans 16 residues. Specimen: peripheral blood, collected 28 days after the second AZD1222 dose. The chain uses TRBV11-3 and TRBJ1-4; TRBD1 matches at 7 bases. The sequence was collected from an adult who received the AZD1222 COVID-19 vaccine. CDR3 loop: CASSLIRDSPNEKLFF. The DNA of the CDR3 is TGTGCCAGCAGCCTAATCCGGGACAGTCCTAATGAAAAACTGTTTTTT.